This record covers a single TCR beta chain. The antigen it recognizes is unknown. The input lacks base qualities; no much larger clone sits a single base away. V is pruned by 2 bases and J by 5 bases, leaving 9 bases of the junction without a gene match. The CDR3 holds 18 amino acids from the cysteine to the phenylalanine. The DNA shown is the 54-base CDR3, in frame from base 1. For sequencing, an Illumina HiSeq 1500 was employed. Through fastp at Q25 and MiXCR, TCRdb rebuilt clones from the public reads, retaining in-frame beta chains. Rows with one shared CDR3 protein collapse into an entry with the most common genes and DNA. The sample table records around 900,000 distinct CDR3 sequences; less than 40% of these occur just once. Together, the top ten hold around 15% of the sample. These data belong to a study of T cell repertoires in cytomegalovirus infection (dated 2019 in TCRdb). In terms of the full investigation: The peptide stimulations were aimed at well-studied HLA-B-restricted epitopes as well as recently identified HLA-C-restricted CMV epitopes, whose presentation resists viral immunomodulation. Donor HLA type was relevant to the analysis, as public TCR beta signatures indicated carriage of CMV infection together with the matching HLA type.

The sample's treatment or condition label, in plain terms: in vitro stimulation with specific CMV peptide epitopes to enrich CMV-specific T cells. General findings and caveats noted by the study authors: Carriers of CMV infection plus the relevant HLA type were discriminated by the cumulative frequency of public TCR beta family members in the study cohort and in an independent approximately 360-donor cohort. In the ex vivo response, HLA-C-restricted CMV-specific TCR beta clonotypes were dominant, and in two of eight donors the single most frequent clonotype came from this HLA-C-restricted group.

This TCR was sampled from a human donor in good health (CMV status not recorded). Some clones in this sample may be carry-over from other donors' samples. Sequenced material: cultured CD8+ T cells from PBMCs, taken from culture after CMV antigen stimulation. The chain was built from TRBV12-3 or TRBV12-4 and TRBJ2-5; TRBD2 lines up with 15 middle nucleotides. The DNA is TGTGCCAGCAGTTTAAATAGGGGACTAGCGGGGGGCGGGGAGACCCAGTACTTC. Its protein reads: CASSLNRGLAGGGETQYF.